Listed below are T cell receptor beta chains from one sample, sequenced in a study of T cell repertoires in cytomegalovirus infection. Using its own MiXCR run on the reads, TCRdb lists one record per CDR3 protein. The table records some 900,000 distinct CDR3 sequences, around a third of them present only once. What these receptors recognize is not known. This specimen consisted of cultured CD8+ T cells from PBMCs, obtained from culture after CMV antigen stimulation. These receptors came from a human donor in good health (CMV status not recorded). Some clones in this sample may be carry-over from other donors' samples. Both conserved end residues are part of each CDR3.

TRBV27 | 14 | CASSLWPSSMGYTF
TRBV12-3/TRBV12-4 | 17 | CASGDAGTEVSGNTIYF
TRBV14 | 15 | CASSQMGTSYNEQFF
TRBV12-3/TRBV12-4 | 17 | CASSFAVDIDAKNIQYF
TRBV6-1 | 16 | CASRRTGQGNLQPQHF
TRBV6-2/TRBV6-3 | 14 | CASSFGWVVTEAFF
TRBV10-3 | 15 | CAITSGWASTDTQYF
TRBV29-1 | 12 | CSAVGVLETQYF
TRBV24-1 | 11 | CAPEVTYEAFF
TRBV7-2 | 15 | CASSETGRMNTEAFF
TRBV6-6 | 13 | CASKRQGGAEAFF
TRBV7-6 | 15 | CASSNTRGLGTEAFF
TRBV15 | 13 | CATSRFSADEQYF
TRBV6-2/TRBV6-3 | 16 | CASSYYRDRLIDEAFF
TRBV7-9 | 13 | CASSGRGTDTQYF
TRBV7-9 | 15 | CASSLAGGPETEAFF
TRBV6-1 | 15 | CASSRNRPRDQPQHF
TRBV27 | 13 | CASSSSGGRGYTF
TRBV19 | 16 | CASSNWGSPRAGELFF
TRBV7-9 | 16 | CASSLGRERFSYEQYF
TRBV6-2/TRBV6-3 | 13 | CASSYREGQPQHF
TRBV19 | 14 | CASIITGSTGELFF
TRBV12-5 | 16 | CASGFGLGEITDTQYF
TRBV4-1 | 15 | CASSQRPPNRDEQFF
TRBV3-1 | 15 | CASSPTGVLQETQYF
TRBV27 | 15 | CASSPGQAGGSPLHF
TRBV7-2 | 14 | CASSWRGQSYEQYF
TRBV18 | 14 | CASSPPYQRNTIYF
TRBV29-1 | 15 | CSAYQTLHGGYGYTF
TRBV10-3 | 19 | CAISEVGSGGVSNTGELFF
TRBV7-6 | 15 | CASSSDRGPDQPQHF
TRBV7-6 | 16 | CASSLAEQRGAGELFF
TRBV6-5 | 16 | CASSYSAGGYTGELFF
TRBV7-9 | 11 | CASRLSETQYF
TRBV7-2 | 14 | CASSHSGGGDTQYF
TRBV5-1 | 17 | CASSFRHGQALYNEQFF
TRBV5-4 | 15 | CASSLAGTENEKLFF
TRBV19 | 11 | CATAGGTEAFF
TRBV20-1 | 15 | CSARDPVSYRNEQFF
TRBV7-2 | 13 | CAIISGLDYGYTF
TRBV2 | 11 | CANPDGIGYTF
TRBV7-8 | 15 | CASSLLVSSYNEQFF
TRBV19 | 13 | CASIGDRGDGYTF
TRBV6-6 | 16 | CASSYRSDRSFYEQYF
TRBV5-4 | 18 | CASRPLGGLRPQNEKLFF
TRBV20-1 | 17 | CSARPWDRGVLGNTIYF